This TCR beta chain originates from a study of blood T cell repertoires in COVID-19 (dated by TCRdb to about 2020). Study-wide context: Samples from collaborators originated in the United States, Italy and Spain and spanned both the acute and convalescent phases of COVID-19. The material from the prospective study consisted of cDNA or gDNA derived from T cells, B-cell-depleted T cells, or PBMCs. The dataset comprised deeply sampled blood TCRbeta repertoires from subjects exposed to, actively infected with, or recovered from COVID-19. The repertoires were released in a freely available public database meant as a resource for research on the immune response to SARS-CoV-2. Samples were obtained from the ongoing ImmuneRACE study (first 160 participants) and from 1,254 subjects provided by 6 global collaborators. Sample metadata almost always included a de-identified subject ID, COVID-19 status, age in years and sex. HLA class I and class II types, where available, came from metadata supplied by the sample provider rather than from assay-based typing.

The germline V gene specifies SGHRS as CDR1 and YFSETQ as CDR2. Taken from cysteine to phenylalanine, the CDR3 has 19 residues. CDR3 DNA is the only sequence kept; it has 57 bases, read in frame from the first base. The junction carries 23 bases between V and J, which are trimmed by 4 bases and 0 bases respectively. Note on this clone: No antigen is known for it. No clone much larger than this one lies a single base away; base qualities are absent.

TCRbeta CDR3 regions were amplified from genomic DNA by means of the immunoSEQ Assay, a bias-controlled multiplex PCR. On the study's bioinformatics: The number of nucleated cells in each sample was estimated from the amplification of reference gene primers within the assay. To quantify the absolute abundance of each unique TCRbeta CDR3 rearrangement, sequence reads were collapsed and filtered. For each sample, productive Simpson clonality was calculated as the square root of Simpson's diversity index over productive rearrangements. TCRdb provides this immuneACCESS table in a form limited to in-frame rearrangements. Some clones are lacking; in checked studies, under half of them reflect an unresolved V gene, and why the rest are absent is not known. V and J calls and clone size follow that table, whereas D and trimming were derived from the DNA. The sample table records approximately 200,000 clones; roughly 85% of these occur just once. The ten largest clones add up to approximately 19% of the sample.

Enrolling through a virtual design, the prospective study's participants ranged in age from roughly 18 to 90 years and lived across some 23 United States geographic areas. In the prospective study, cohorts were assigned on the basis of participant-reported clinical history obtained from a screening survey and a study questionnaire. Recovered participants in ImmuneRACE Cohort 3 were defined by two consecutive negative NP/OP PCR tests, clearance by a healthcare professional, or resolution of symptoms. Mobile phlebotomists in the prospective study collected whole blood, serum and a nasopharyngeal or oropharyngeal swab from every participant. Prospective study participants could optionally give additional blood draws and questionnaires over a roughly 2-month period. Blood samples from the prospective study were shipped frozen or at room temperature prior to DNA extraction. Here is what the overall study found, with its caveats: The quantity of clinical and demographic metadata differed by source and by participant and was supplied without curation.

The source is a man in his forties who had recovered from COVID-19. The sequence links TRBV5-1 to TRBJ1-3; possibly the D gene is TRBD1, per 5 matching bases. The specimen sequenced was PBMCs or T cells enriched from blood (not recorded which). In nucleotides, the sequence is TGCGCCAGCAGCCACCTTGGCGGACACCTCGGGAGCTCTGGAAACACCATATATTTT. Translated, it gives CASSHLGGHLGSSGNTIYF. The variable domain in full, with residues beyond the CDR3 obtained from the reference TRBV5-1 and TRBJ1-3 genes, is KAGVTQTPRYLIKTRGQQVTLSCSPISGHRSVSWYQQTPGQGLQFLFEYFSETQRNKGNFPGRFSGRQFSNSRSEMNVSTLELGDSALYLCASSHLGGHLGSSGNTIYFGEGSWLTVV.